A single TCR beta chain is shown here with its context. Its antigen is unidentified. The data were taken from a study of PD-1 blockade in classical Hodgkin lymphoma. About the research overall: Patients were given intravenous nivolumab, 3 mg/kg, every 2 weeks.

Regarding the study as a whole: Exclusion was the outcome for patients who began nivolumab under 1 year after ASCT. While CD8+ TCR diversity did not rise significantly by C4D1, CD4+ TCR diversity did.

Time point denoted: cycle 4 day 1 (C4D1), after six to seven weeks of nivolumab. There was relapse after autologous stem cell transplantation in every patient, and there was variation in brentuximab vedotin exposure. Magnetic negative selection served to purify CD4+ T cells out of PBMCs that had been thawed. Best outcomes ranged across complete response, partial response and progressive disease. Measured with immunoSEQ multiplex PCR; TCRdb has only the in-frame clones, and not every one. The sample includes 15,000 or so clones, 88% of them seen just once. The CDR3 is 14 residues long. V dropped 5 bases and J dropped 7 bases, with 17 bases sitting between them. Germline CDR1 is LNHDA and CDR2 is SQIVND (reference sequence).

This chain connects TRBV19 to TRBJ1-2, with D perhaps TRBD1 (5 bases). The TCR comes from a human donor with classical Hodgkin lymphoma. Here the sequenced sample was CD4+ T cells from blood, taken before the fourth cycle of nivolumab. CDR3 in DNA: TGTGCCAGTAGTTCTGTCGCAGGGCAGGGTGGCTACACCTTC. Protein: CASSSVAGQGGYTF.